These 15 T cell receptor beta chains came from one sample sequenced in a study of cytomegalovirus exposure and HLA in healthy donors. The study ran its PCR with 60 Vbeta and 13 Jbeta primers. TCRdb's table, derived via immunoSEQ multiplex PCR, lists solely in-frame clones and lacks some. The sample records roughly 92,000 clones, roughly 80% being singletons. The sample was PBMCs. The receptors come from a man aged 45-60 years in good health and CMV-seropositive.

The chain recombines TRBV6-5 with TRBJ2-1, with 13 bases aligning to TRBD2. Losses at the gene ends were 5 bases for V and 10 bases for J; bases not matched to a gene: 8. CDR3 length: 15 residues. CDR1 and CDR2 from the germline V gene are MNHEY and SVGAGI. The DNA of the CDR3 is TGTGCCAGCAGTGCAACGACTAGCGGGAGGAGGGAGCAGTTCTTC. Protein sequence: CASSATTSGRREQFF.

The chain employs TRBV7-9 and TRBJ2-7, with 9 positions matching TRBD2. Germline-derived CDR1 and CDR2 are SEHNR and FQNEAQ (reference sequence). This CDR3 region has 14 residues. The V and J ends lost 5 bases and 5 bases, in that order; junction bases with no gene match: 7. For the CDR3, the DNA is TGTGCCAGCAGCCCTGGTGCGGGGGGGAACGAGCAGTACTTC. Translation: CASSPGAGGNEQYF.

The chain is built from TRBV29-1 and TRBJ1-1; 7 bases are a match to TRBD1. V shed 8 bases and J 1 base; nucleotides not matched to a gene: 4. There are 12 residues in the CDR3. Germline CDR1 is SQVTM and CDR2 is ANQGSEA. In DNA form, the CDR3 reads TGCAGCTCACAGGGGTGGAACACTGAAGCTTTCTTT. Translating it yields CSSQGWNTEAFF.

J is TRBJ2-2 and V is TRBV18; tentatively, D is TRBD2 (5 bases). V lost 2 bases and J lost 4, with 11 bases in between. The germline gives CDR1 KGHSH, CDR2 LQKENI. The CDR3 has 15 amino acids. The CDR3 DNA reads TGTGCCAGCTCACCAACAGCAACTAGCACCGGGGAGCTGTTTTTT. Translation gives CASSPTATSTGELFF.

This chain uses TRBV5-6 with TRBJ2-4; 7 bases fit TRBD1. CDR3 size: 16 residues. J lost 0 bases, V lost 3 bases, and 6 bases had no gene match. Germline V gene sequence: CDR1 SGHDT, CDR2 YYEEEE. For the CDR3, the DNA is TGTGCCAGCAGCTCCACGGGACAGATAGCCAAAAACATTCAGTACTTC. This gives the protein CASSSTGQIAKNIQYF. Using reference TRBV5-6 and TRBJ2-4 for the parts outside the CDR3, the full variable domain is DAGVTQSPTHLIKTRGQQVTLRCSPKSGHDTVSWYQQALGQGPQFIFQYYEEEERQRGNFPDRFSGHQFPNYSSELNVNALLLGDSALYLCASSSTGQIAKNIQYFGAGTRLSVL.

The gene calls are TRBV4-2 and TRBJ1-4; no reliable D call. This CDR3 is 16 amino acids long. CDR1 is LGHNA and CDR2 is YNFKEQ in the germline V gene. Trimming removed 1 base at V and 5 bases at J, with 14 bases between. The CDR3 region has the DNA TGTGCCAGCAGCCAAGCCATGGGAGGGTTAAATGAAAAACTGTTTTTT. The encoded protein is CASSQAMGGLNEKLFF.

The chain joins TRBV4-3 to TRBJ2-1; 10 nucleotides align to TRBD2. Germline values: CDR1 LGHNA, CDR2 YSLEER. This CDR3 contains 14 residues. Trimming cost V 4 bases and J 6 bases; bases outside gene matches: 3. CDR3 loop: CASSLAGGANEQFF. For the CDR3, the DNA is TGCGCCAGCAGCCTAGCGGGGGGAGCCAATGAGCAGTTCTTC.

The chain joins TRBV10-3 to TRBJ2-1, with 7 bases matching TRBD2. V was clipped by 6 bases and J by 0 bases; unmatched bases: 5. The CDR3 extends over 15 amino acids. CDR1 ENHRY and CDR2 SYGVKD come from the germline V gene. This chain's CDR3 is CAIRPAGSSYNEQFF. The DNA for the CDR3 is TGTGCCATCAGGCCAGCGGGGAGCTCCTACAATGAGCAGTTCTTC.

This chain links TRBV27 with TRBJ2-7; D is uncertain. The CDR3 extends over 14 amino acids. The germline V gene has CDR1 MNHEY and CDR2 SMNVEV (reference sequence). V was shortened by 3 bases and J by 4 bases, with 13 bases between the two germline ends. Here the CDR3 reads CASSLAVAPYEQYF. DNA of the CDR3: TGTGCCAGCAGTTTGGCTGTAGCCCCGTACGAGCAGTACTTC.

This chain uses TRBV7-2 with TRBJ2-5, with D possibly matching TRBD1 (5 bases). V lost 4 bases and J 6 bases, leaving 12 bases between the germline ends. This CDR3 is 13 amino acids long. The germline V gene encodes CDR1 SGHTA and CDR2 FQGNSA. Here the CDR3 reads CASSSGSGKTQYF. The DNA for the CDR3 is TGTGCCAGCAGCTCCGGTTCAGGGAAGACCCAGTACTTC.

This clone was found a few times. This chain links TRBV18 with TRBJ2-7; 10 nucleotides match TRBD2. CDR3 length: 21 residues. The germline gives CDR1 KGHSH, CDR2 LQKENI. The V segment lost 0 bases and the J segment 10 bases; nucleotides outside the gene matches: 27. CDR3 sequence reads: CASSPPISGRLLRSRAPKQYF. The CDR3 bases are TGTGCCAGCTCACCACCGATTAGCGGGAGGCTCCTTCGCTCTCGAGCCCCAAAACAGTACTTC.

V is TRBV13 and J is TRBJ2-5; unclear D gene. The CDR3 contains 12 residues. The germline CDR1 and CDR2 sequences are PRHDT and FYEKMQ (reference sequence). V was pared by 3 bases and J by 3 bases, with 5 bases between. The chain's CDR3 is CASSLSEETQYF. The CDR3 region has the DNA TGTGCCAGCAGCTTGTCGGAAGAGACCCAGTACTTC.

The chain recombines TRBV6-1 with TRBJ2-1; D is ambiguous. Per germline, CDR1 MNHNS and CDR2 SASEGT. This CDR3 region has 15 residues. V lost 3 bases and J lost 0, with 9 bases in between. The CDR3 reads CASSDSISSYNEQFF. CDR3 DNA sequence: TGTGCCAGCAGTGATTCGATTAGCTCCTACAATGAGCAGTTCTTC.

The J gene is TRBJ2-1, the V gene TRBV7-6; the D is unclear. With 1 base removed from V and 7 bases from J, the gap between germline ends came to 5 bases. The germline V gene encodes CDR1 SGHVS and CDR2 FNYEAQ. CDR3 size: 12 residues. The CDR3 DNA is TGTGCCAGCAGCTTAGTGTCGAATGAGCAGTTCTTC. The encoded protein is CASSLVSNEQFF.

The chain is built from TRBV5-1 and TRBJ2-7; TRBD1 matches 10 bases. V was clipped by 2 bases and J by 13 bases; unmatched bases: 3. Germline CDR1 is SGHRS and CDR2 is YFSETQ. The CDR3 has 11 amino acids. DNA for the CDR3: TGCGCCAGCAGCTTCCGGGACAGGGGATACTTC. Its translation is CASSFRDRGYF.